One and the same sample provided the 8 T cell receptor beta chains below, sequenced in a study of cytomegalovirus exposure and HLA in healthy donors. Primers included in the PCR were 60 Vbeta and 13 Jbeta primers. Assay used: immunoSEQ multiplex PCR; TCRdb lists only in-frame clones, some missing. Of 55,000 to 90,000 clones detected, roughly 79% appear once; the ten largest clones hold approximately 6.3%. The sequenced material came from PBMCs. Every receptor here comes from a middle-aged man in good health and CMV-seronegative.

The rearrangement uses TRBV5-8 and TRBJ2-7; D is possibly TRBD2 (6 bases). Germline V CDR1 and CDR2: SGHTS, YDEGEE. V shed 4 bases and J shed 9 bases, with 14 bases lying between them. This CDR3 has 12 amino acids. The CDR3 DNA is TGTGCCAGCAGCGTATCTATGGGAGGGCAGTACTTC. Translated: CASSVSMGGQYF. Full variable domain (rest looked up from reference TRBV5-8 and TRBJ2-7): EAGVTQSPTHLIKTRGQQATLRCSPISGHTSVYWYQQALGLGLQFLLWYDEGEERNRGNFPPRFSGRQFPNYSSELNVNALELEDSALYLCASSVSMGGQYFGPGTRLTVT.

This rearrangement joins TRBV5-4 to TRBJ1-2, with TRBD1 as a possible D gene (5 bases). The germline V and J ends were trimmed by 5 bases and 2 bases, with 13 bases remaining between them. Germline CDR1 SGHNT, CDR2 YYREEE (reference sequence). This CDR3 comprises 14 residues. CDR3 DNA sequence: TGTGCCAGCAGGGGACTCGGCAGGAACTATGGCTACACCTTC. This gives the protein CASRGLGRNYGYTF.

The chain combines TRBV10-3 with TRBJ2-1; 12 bases line up with TRBD2. Germline V CDR1 and CDR2: ENHRY, SYGVKD. CDR3 length: 15 amino acids. Unmatched junction bases numbered 6, after V lost 4 bases and J lost 8 bases. CDR3 loop: CAISGETSGSYEQFF. CDR3 bases: TGTGCCATCAGTGGGGAGACTAGCGGGAGCTATGAGCAGTTCTTC.

This clone was seen a single time. The rearrangement links TRBV2 to TRBJ2-1, with TRBD2 matching 8 bases. Trimming cost V 4 bases and J 3 bases; bases outside gene matches: 11. Germline CDR1 and CDR2: SNHLY and FYNNEI. CDR3 length equals 17 residues. This CDR3 is CASSGGYGTRDYNEQFF. For the CDR3, the DNA is TGTGCCAGCAGTGGGGGCTACGGGACTAGGGACTACAATGAGCAGTTCTTC.

V usage is TRBV29-1 and J usage is TRBJ1-1; a possible D gene is TRBD1 (5 bases). The V gene's germline CDR1 is SQVTM and CDR2 ANQGSEA. V gave up 6 bases and J gave up 4 bases, with 12 bases separating them. The CDR3 extends over 12 amino acids. For the CDR3, the DNA is TGCAGCGTAGCCCGACAGCGCACTGAAGCTTTCTTT. Translation gives CSVARQRTEAFF.

J is TRBJ1-1 and V is TRBV7-2; 9 bases fit TRBD1. The CDR3 is 12 amino acids. Looked up from germline, CDR1 is SGHTA and CDR2 is FQGNSA. V shed 11 bases, J shed 5 bases, and the junction held 6 bases outside the gene matches. In DNA form, the CDR3 reads TGTGCCTTCAAGACAGGGGGTACTGAAGCTTTCTTT. Its protein is CAFKTGGTEAFF. Full variable domain (remainder filled in from reference TRBV7-2 and TRBJ1-1): GAGVSQSPSNKVTEKGKDVELRCDPISGHTALYWYRQSLGQGLEFLIYFQGNSAPDKSGLPSDRFSAERTGGSVSTLTIQRTQQEDSAVYLCAFKTGGTEAFFGQGTRLTVV.

This chain joins TRBV9 and TRBJ1-6, with TRBD1 matching 7 bases. The CDR3 runs to 17 residues. V lost 3 bases and J lost 0; bases outside the gene matches: 6. Germline assignment: CDR1 SGDLS and CDR2 YYNGEE. The DNA of the CDR3 is TGTGCCAGCAGCGATCAGGACAGGAGCTCCTATAATTCACCCCTCCACTTT. As protein: CASSDQDRSSYNSPLHF.

The V and J genes are TRBV11-2 and TRBJ2-5; 7 bases fit TRBD2. Germline V lookup: CDR1 SGHAT, CDR2 FQNNGV. This CDR3 contains 15 residues. J lost 0 bases, V lost 1 base, and 2 bases had no gene match. The DNA of the CDR3 is TGTGCCAGCAGCTTAGTCGGGAGGAACCAAGAGACCCAGTACTTC. Its protein product is CASSLVGRNQETQYF.